This T cell receptor beta chain was documented in a study of T cell responses to AZD1222 COVID-19 vaccine. Study-wide background: It was second doses at about 4 or about 12 weeks that were pooled. Study-wide points: Of spike-specific TCRs, nearly half reportedly target regions left unmutated in variants.

Measured with immunoSEQ multiplex PCR; TCRdb has only the in-frame clones, and not every one. The table lists 100,000 to 150,000 clones, 89% of them singletons. As to this clone: Its antigen is as yet unknown.

V gave up 10 bases and J gave up 3 bases, with 6 bases separating them. The CDR3 loop spans 10 amino acids. CDR1 SNHLY and CDR2 FYNNEI come from the germline V gene. This clonotype originated in an adult in good health. Here the sequenced sample was peripheral blood, taken on day 0 of AZD1222 vaccination. This chain links TRBV2 with TRBJ2-5; no definite D call. The CDR3 DNA is TGTGCCATCGGAGAAGAGACCCAGTACTTC. The encoded protein is CAIGEETQYF. Full variable domain (remainder filled in from reference TRBV2 and TRBJ2-5): EPEVTQTPSHQVTQMGQEVILRCVPISNHLYFYWYRQILGQKVEFLVSFYNNEISEKSEIFDDQFSVERPDGSNFTLKIRSTKLEDSAMYFCAIGEETQYFGPGTRLLVL.